Given below is one T cell receptor (beta chain) in context. The sample belongs to a study of sequential checkpoint blockade in melanoma. Profiling relied on immunoSEQ multiplex PCR, and the TCRdb table lists in-frame clones only, not all of them. This sample has over 10,000 clones, with roughly 65% found just once. This sample's treatment: randomized to nivolumab then ipilimumab (arm A) or the reverse (arm B). This specimen was CD8+ T cells sorted from blood (inferred from file names), taken from a patient given nivolumab and ipilimumab in sequence. This receptor was identified in a human donor with melanoma.

CDR3 bases: TGTGCCAGCAGTTTCGGCAGGGGTAACTATGGCTACACCTTC. Protein product: CASSFGRGNYGYTF. This sequence joins TRBV27 and TRBJ1-2, with D perhaps matching TRBD1 (6 bases). Deletions cut 3 bases from V and 1 base from J, with 9 bases between. The germline V gene has CDR1 MNHEY and CDR2 SMNVEV (reference sequence). The CDR3 extends over 14 amino acids.